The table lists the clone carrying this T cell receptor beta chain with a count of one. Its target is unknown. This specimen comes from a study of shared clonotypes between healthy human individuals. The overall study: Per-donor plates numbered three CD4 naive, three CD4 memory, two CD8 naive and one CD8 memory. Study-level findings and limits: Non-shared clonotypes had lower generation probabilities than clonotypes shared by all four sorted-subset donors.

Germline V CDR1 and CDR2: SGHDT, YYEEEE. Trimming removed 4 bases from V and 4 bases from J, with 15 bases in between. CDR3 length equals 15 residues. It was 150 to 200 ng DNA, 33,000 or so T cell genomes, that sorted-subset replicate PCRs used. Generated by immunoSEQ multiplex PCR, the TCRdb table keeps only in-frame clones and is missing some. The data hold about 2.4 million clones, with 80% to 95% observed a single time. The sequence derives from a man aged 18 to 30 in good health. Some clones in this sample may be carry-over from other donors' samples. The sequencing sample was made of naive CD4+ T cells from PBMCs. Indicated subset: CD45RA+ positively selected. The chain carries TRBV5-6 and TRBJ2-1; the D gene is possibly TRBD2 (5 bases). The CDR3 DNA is TGTGCCAGCAGCCGCGCCAGCGGAGGTTACAATGAGCAGTTCTTC. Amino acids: CASSRASGGYNEQFF.